This T cell receptor (beta chain) was profiled in a study of T cell responses to AZD1222 COVID-19 vaccine. Repertoires were generated with immunoSEQ multiplex PCR, while TCRdb's copy carries only in-frame clones and drops some. The data show some 120,000 clones, 92% seen once. Germline assignment: CDR1 SGHRS and CDR2 YFSETQ. CDR3 size: 14 residues. V gave up 7 bases and J gave up 5 bases, with 18 bases separating them. J is TRBJ2-5 and V is TRBV5-1, with a possible D match to TRBD2 (6 bases). The receptor was isolated from an adult in good health. The specimen comprised peripheral blood, sampled on day 0 of AZD1222 vaccination. The CDR3 spells CASHSTSRGETQYF. The CDR3 DNA follows: TGCGCCAGCCACTCGACTAGTCGGGGGGAGACCCAGTACTTC.